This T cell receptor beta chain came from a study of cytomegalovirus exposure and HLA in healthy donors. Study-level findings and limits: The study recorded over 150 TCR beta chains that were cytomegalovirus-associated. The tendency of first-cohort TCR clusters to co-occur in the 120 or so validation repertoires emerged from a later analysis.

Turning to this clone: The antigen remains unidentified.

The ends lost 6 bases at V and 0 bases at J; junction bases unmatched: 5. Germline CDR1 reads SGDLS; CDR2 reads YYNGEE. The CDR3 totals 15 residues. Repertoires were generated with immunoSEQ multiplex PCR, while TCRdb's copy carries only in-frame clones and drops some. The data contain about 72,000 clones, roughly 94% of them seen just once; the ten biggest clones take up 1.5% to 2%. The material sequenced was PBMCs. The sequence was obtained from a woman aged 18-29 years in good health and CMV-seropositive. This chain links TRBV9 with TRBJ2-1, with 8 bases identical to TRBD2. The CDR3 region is CASNSGAFSYNEQFF. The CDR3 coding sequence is TGTGCCAGCAATAGCGGGGCTTTCTCCTACAATGAGCAGTTCTTC.